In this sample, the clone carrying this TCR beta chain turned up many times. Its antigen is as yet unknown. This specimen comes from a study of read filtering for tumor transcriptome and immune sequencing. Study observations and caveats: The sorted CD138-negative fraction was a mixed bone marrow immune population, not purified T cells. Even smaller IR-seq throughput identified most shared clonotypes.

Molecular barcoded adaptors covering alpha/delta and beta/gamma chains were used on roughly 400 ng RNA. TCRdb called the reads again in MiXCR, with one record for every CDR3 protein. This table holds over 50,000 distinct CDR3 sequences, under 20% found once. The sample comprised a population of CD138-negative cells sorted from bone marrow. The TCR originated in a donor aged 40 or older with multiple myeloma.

Written as DNA, the CDR3 is TGCAGCGGGAAGACAGGGGTCGGCATTCAGTACTTC. Its translation is CSGKTGVGIQYF. The chain is built from TRBV29-1 and TRBJ2-4, with 8 bases identical to TRBD1. Germline values: CDR1 SQVTM, CDR2 ANQGSEA. V shed 7 bases, J shed 9 bases, and the junction held 8 bases outside the gene matches. The CDR3 sequence is 12 residues long.